This TCR beta chain derives from a study of blood T cell repertoires in COVID-19. Study summary: Acute-phase and convalescent COVID-19 samples originated in the United States, Italy and Spain.

In the source study's methods: Quantification of nucleated cells was approximated via reference gene primer amplification. Clones were read by immunoSEQ multiplex PCR, and TCRdb kept only the in-frame ones, dropping some. V, J and clone size derive from that table, while D and trimming were established from the DNA sequence. The data show some 150,000 clones, with 80% to 90% seen just once and 8% held by the top ten. The CDR3 runs to 13 residues. V was pared by 3 bases and J by 0 bases, with 8 bases between. Germline V gene sequence: CDR1 DFQATT, CDR2 SNEGSKA (reference sequence). Patients in Seattle were enrolled during active infection, then followed longitudinally.

The specimen sequenced was peripheral blood. The chain carries TRBV20-1 and TRBJ1-1, with a possible D match to TRBD1 (5 bases). This TCR was sampled from a woman aged 60-70 years with COVID-19, enrolled during active disease. The CDR3 loop is CSASPDMNTEAFF. DNA for the CDR3: TGCAGTGCTAGTCCGGACATGAACACTGAAGCTTTCTTT.